This T cell receptor (beta chain) is from a study of beta chain features in type 1 diabetes. V lost 4 bases and J lost 3, with 13 bases in between. Per germline, CDR1 SGHTA and CDR2 FQGNSA. The CDR3 extends over 15 amino acids. Expressed TCRB transcripts were sequenced because the entire RNA isolate underwent reverse transcription. The data were produced by immunoSEQ multiplex PCR, yet TCRdb's version contains in-frame clones alone and is incomplete. The table lists about 650,000 clones, under 15% of them singletons. Overall study findings and caveats: People with Type 1 diabetes carried modestly yet significantly shorter TCRB CDR3s in all four CD4+ subsets.

For this clone: Antigen specificity is unknown.

The TCR comes from a man aged 25 to 40 with type 1 diabetes. Sequences were obtained from naive CD4+ T cells from blood. The rearrangement links TRBV7-2 to TRBJ1-5; D is ambiguous. CDR3 in amino acids: CASSSYGENNQPQHF. The CDR3 coding sequence is TGTGCCAGCAGCTCATATGGAGAGAACAATCAGCCCCAGCATTTT.